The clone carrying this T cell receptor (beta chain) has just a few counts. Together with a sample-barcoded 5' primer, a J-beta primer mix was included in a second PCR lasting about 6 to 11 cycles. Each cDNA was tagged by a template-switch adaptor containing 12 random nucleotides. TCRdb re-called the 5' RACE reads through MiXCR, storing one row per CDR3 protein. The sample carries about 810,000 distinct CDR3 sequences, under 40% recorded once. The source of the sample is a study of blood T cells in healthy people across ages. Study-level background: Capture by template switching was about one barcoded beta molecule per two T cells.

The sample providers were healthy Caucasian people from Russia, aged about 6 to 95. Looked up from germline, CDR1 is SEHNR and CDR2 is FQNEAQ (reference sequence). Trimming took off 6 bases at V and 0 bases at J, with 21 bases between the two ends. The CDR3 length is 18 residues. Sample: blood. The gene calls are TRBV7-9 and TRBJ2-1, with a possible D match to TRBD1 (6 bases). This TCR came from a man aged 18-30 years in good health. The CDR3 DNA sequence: TGTGCCAGCAGTCGTGGGGGCACCCCCCGGAGCTCCTACAATGAGCAGTTCTTC. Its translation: CASSRGGTPRSSYNEQFF. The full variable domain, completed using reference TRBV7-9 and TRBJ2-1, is DTGVSQNPRHKITKRGQNVTFRCDPISEHNRLYWYRQTLGQGPEFLTYFQNEAQLEKSRLLSDRFSAERPKGSFSTLEIQRTEQGDSAMYLCASSRGGTPRSSYNEQFFGPGTRLTVL.